This T cell receptor beta chain was observed in a study of CD8+CD57+ T cells in acquired aplastic anemia. Overall study context: DNA recovered from sorted CD4+ and CD8+ cells had a mean of 3.2 ug. CD4+ reads averaged about 11 million in healthy donors. Study-wide points: Between patients and controls, around 31 CD8+ CDR3 sequences were found in common.

This clonotype has a count of ten or more. Its antigen remains unidentified. This CDR3 region has 16 residues. V was pared by 4 bases and J by 8 bases, with 17 bases of the junction left unmatched. Germline CDR1 SGHTS, CDR2 YDEGEE. Template material for TCR beta VDJ and CDR3 profiling consisted of genomic DNA. TCRdb re-called the reads with MiXCR, one entry per CDR3 protein. Among hundreds of thousands of distinct CDR3 sequences listed, around 72% were seen once. The sequence came from a human donor in good health, serving as a control. The specimen was sorted CD4+, CD8+, or CD8+CD57+ T cells (not recorded which) from PBMCs. The rearrangement links TRBV5-8 to TRBJ1-2, with 7 nucleotides matching TRBD1. CDR3 amino acids: CASSRMTGQEMQGYTF. CDR3 in DNA: TGTGCCAGCAGCCGTATGACAGGGCAGGAGATGCAGGGCTACACCTTC.